This T cell receptor beta chain came from a study of T-cell reconstitution after alpha-beta-depleted transplantation in children. Germline V lookup: CDR1 SGHTA, CDR2 FQGNSA. This CDR3 is 13 amino acids long. The junction had 7 bases not matched to a gene; V was cut back by 7 bases and J by 7 bases. TCRbeta library construction was performed incorporating unique molecular identifiers. A single record per CDR3 protein comes from TCRdb applying MiXCR to the PCR reads. The table shows some 640,000 distinct CDR3 sequences, with roughly 17% occurring only once. Material: PBMCs from the stem cell graft donor, obtained from the stem cell graft. This clonotype was sampled from a human donor who donated a stem cell graft to a child with acute myeloid leukemia. This chain joins TRBV7-2 and TRBJ1-5; 7 bases are shared with TRBD1. The CDR3 sequence is CASTQGGGQPQHF. The DNA for the CDR3 is TGTGCCAGCACCCAGGGGGGTGGGCAGCCCCAGCATTTT.